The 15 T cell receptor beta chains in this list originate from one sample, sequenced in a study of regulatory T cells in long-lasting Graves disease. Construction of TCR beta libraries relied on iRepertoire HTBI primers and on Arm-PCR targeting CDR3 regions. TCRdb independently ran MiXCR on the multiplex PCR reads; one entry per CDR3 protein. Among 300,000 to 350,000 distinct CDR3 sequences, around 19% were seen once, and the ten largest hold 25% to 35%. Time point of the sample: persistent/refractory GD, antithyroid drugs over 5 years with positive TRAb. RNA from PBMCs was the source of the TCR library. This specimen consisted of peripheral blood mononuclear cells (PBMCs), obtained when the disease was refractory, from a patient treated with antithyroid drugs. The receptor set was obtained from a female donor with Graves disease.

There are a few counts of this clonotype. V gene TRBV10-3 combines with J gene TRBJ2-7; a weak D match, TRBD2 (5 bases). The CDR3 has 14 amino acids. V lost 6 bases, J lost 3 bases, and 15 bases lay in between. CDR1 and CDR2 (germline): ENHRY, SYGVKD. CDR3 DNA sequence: TGTGCCATCAGCCGGAGAGGGAACATCTACGAGCAGTACTTC. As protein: CAISRRGNIYEQYF.

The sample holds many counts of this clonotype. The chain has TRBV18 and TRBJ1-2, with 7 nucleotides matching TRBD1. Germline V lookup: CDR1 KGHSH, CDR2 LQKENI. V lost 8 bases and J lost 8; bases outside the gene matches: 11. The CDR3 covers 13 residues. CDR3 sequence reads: CASTTGIDFGYTF. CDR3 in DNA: TGTGCCAGCACGACAGGGATAGATTTCGGCTACACCTTC.

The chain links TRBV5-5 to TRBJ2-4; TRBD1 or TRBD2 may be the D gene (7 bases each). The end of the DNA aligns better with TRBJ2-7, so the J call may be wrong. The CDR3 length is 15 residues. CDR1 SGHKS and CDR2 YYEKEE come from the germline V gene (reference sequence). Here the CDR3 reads CASSLESRGGYEQYF. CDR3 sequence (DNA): TGTGCCAGCAGCTTAGAATCCAGGGGGGGCTACGAGCAGTACTTC.

CDR3 protein: CASSQARAGFSGNTIYF. CDR3 in DNA: TGTGCCAGCAGCCAAGCCAGAGCCGGGTTCTCTGGAAACACCATATATTTT. This chain joins TRBV3-1 and TRBJ1-3; D is undetermined. Germline V gene data show CDR1 as LGHDT and CDR2 as YNNKEL (reference sequence). Trimming cost V 1 base and J 0 bases, with 13 bases left between them. This CDR3 is 17 amino acids long. Full variable domain (outside the CDR3, taken from reference TRBV3-1 and TRBJ1-3): DTAVSQTPKYLVTQMGNDKSIKCEQNLGHDTMYWYKQDSKKFLKIMFSYNNKELIINETVPNRFSPKSPDKAHLNLHINSLELGDSAVYFCASSQARAGFSGNTIYFGEGSWLTVV.

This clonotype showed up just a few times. The CDR3 region is CASSLRKVPGGTEAFF. The CDR3 DNA is TGTGCCAGTAGTCTCCGGAAAGTTCCAGGGGGTACTGAAGCTTTCTTT. The rearrangement joins TRBV19 to TRBJ1-1, with 7 bases lining up with TRBD1. The germline gives CDR1 LNHDA, CDR2 SQIVND (reference sequence). The V segment lost 5 bases and the J segment 5 bases; nucleotides outside the gene matches: 14. The CDR3 totals 16 residues.

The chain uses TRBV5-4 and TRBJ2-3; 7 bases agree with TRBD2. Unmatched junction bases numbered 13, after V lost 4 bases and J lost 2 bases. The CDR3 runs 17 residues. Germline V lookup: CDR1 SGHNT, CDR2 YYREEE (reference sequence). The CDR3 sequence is CASSPAFLAENTDTQYF. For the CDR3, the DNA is TGTGCCAGCAGCCCCGCCTTCCTAGCGGAGAACACAGATACGCAGTATTTT.

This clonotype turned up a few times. The CDR3 DNA is TGTGCCAGCAGCGGGACAGTTCCCTACGAGCAGTACTTC. This translates into CASSGTVPYEQYF. The chain carries TRBV6-1 and TRBJ2-7; 7 nucleotides match TRBD1. The CDR3 contains 13 residues. The V segment lost 6 bases and the J segment 2 bases; nucleotides outside the gene matches: 4. Germline V gene lookup returns CDR1 MNHNS and CDR2 SASEGT.

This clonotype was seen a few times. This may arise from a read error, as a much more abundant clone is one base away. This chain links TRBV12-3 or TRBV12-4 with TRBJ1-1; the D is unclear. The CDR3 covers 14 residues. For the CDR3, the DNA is TGTGCCGGCAGTTTTGGTTCTCCGAACACTGAAGCTTTCTTT. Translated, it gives CAGSFGSPNTEAFF.

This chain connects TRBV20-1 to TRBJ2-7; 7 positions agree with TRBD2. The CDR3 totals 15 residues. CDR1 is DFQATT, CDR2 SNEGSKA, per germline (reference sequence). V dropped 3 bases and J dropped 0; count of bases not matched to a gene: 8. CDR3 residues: CSASWWEGYSYEQYF. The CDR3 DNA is TGCAGTGCTAGTTGGTGGGAGGGCTACTCCTACGAGCAGTACTTC.

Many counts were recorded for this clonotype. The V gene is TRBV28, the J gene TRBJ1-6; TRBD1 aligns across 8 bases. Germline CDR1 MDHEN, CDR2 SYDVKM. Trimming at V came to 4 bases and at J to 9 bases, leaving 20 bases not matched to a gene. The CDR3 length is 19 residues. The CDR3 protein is CASSSHPGQEAYRGSPLHF. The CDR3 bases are TGTGCCAGCAGTTCCCACCCGGGACAGGAGGCATATAGGGGTTCACCCCTCCACTTT. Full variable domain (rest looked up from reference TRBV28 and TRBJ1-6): DVKVTQSSRYLVKRTGEKVFLECVQDMDHENMFWYRQDPGLGLRLIYFSYDVKMKEKGDIPEGYSVSREKKERFSLILESASTNQTSMYLCASSSHPGQEAYRGSPLHFGNGTRLTVT.

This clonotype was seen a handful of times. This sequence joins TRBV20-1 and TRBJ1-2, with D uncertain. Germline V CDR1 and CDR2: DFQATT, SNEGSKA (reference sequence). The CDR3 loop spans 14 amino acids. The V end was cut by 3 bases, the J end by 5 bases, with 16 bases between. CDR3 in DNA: TGCAGTGCTAGCGGCGAGGGCGCGGGATATGGCTACACCTTC. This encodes CSASGEGAGYGYTF.

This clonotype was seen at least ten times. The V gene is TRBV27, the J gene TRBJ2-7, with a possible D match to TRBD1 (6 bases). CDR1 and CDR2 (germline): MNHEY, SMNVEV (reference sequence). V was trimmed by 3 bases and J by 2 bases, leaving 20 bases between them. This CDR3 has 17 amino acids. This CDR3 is CASSFSRGRGATYEQYF. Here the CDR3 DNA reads TGTGCCAGCAGTTTCTCACGGGGCAGGGGTGCCACCTACGAGCAGTACTTC.

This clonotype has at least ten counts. The CDR3 DNA follows: TGTGCCAGCTGGGGGGCACCAGCCTACGAGCAGTACTTC. The encoded protein is CASWGAPAYEQYF. The rearrangement links TRBV28 to TRBJ2-7; D may be TRBD1 or TRBD2 (6 bases each). Per germline, CDR1 MDHEN and CDR2 SYDVKM. V was shortened by 8 bases and J by 2 bases, with 13 bases between the two germline ends. This CDR3 has 13 residues.

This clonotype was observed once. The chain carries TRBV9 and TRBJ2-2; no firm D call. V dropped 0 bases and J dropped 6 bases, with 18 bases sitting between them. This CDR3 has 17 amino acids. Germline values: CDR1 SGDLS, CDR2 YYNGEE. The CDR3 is CASSVAGEVSGAGELFF. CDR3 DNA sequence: TGTGCCAGCAGCGTAGCTGGCGAAGTATCTGGAGCCGGGGAGCTGTTTTTT.

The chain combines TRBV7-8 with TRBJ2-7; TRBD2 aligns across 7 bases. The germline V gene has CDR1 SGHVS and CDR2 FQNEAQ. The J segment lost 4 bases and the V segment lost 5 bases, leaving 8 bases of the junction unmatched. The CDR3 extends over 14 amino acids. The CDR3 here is CASSPRGEGYEQYF. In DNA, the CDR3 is TGTGCCAGCAGCCCCCGCGGGGAGGGTTACGAGCAGTACTTC.